Reported below is one T cell receptor (beta chain). Its antigen remains unknown. The CDR3 runs 9 residues. Trimming left V 7 bases short and J 11 bases short, with 11 bases between. Germline assignment: CDR1 SQVTM and CDR2 ANQGSEA. The data were obtained in a study of shared clonotypes between healthy human individuals. Study findings and constraints: Unshared clonotypes carried lower generation probabilities than those common to all four donors. Investigators expected sequencing depth to affect clonotype sharing among donors. Naive CD4 clonotypes overlapped across a handful of donors at approximately 5.3%.

CD45RO negativity and positive selection for CCR7 defined naive CD8 cells, a population that excluded terminally differentiated effector memory CD45RA+ cells. The authors ran the assay at deep level. The data were produced by immunoSEQ multiplex PCR, yet TCRdb's version contains in-frame clones alone and is incomplete. The sample lists hundreds of thousands of clones, about 95% occurring once. The J gene is TRBJ1-2, the V gene TRBV29-1; D perhaps matches TRBD1 (6 bases). Sequencing input: naive CD8+ T cells sorted from blood. The clonotype comes from a woman in her 30s in good health. CDR3 residues: CSATGVYTF. CDR3 DNA sequence: TGCAGCGCGACAGGAGTTTACACCTTC.